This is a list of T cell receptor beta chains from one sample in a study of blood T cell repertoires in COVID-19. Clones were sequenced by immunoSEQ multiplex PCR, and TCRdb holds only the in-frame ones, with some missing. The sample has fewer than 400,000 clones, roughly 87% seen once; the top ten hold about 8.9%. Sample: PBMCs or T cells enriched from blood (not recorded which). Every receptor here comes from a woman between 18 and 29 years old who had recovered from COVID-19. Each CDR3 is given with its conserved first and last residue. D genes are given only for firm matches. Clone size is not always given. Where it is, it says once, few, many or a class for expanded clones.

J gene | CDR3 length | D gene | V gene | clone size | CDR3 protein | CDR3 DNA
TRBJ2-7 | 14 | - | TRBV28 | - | CASSLSGRAYEQYF | TGTGCCAGCAGTTTAAGCGGACGGGCCTACGAGCAGTACTTC
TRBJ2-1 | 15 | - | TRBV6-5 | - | CASSYYPSENNEQFF | TGTGCCAGCAGTTACTATCCCAGTGAAAACAATGAGCAGTTCTTC
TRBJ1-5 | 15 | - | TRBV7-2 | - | CASSSRRGGDQPQHF | TGTGCCAGCAGCTCTAGGAGGGGTGGCGATCAGCCCCAGCATTTT
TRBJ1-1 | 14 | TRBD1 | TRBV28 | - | CASSPLVGTGVTFF | TGTGCCAGCAGTCCATTAGTTGGGACAGGGGTAACTTTCTTT
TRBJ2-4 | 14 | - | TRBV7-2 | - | CASSFGVGKNIQYF | TGTGCCAGCAGCTTCGGGGTGGGCAAAAACATTCAGTACTTC
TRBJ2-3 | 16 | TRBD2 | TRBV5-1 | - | CASSDRPAGLTDTQYF | TGCGCCAGCAGCGATAGACCAGCGGGGCTCACAGATACGCAGTATTTT
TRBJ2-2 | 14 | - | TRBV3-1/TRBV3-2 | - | CASSQVPPSGELFF | TGTGCCAGCAGCCAAGTCCCGCCGAGCGGGGAGCTGTTTTTT
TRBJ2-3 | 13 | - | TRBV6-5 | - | CASRAQGADTQYF | TGTGCCAGCAGAGCCCAGGGTGCAGATACGCAGTATTTT
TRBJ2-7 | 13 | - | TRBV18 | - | CASSPRSEVGAYF | TGTGCCAGCTCACCACGCTCAGAAGTTGGTGCCTACTTC
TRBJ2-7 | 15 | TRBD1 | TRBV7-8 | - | CASSLRQGPSYEQYF | TGTGCCAGCAGCTTACGACAGGGACCCTCCTACGAGCAGTACTTC
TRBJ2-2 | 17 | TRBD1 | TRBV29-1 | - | CSVEHLPTGANTGELFF | TGCAGCGTTGAGCACCTCCCCACAGGGGCGAACACCGGGGAGCTGTTTTTT
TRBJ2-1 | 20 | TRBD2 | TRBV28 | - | CASSPLVSGNLRFSYNEQFF | TGTGCCAGCAGTCCCCTGGTTAGCGGGAACCTCCGGTTCTCCTACAATGAGCAGTTCTTC
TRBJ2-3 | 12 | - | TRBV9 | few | CASSASTDTQYF | TGTGCCAGCAGCGCTAGCACAGATACGCAGTATTTT
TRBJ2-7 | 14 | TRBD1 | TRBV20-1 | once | CSASWDRGRYEQYF | TGCAGTGCTAGTTGGGACAGGGGGCGTTACGAGCAGTACTTC
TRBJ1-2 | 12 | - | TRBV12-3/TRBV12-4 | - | CASRVGYYGYTF | TGTGCCAGCAGGGTCGGGTATTATGGCTACACCTTC
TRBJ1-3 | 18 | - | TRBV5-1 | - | CASREGQSWSSSGNTIYF | TGCGCCAGCAGGGAGGGGCAGAGCTGGTCGTCGTCTGGAAACACCATATATTTT
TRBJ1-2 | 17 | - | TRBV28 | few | CASSPHTAEAQNYGYTF | TGTGCCAGCAGTCCACACACGGCCGAGGCGCAAAACTATGGCTACACCTTC
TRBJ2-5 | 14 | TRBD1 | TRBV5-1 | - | CASSGEGAGETQYF | TGCGCCAGCAGCGGAGAGGGGGCCGGAGAGACCCAGTACTTC
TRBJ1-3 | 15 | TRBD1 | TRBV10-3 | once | CAIRESTGGGNTIYF | TGTGCCATCAGGGAATCTACAGGGGGTGGAAACACCATATATTTT
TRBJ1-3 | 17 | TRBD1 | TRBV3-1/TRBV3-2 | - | CASSRPNRGRGGNTIYF | TGTGCCAGCAGCCGTCCCAACAGGGGTAGGGGAGGAAACACCATATATTTT
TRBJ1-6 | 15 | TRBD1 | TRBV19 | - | CASIDRDRGNSPLHF | TGTGCCAGTATTGACCGGGACAGGGGAAATTCACCCCTCCACTTT
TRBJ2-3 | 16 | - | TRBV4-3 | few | CASSQVFARVQDTQYF | TGCGCCAGCAGCCAAGTATTTGCCAGGGTTCAAGATACGCAGTATTTT
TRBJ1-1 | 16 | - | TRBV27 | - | CASSLKVAGLGTEAFF | TGTGCCAGCAGTTTAAAGGTGGCGGGCCTGGGCACTGAAGCTTTCTTT
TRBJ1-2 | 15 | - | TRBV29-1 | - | CSVEDSGFANYGYTF | TGCAGCGTTGAGGACAGTGGATTCGCTAACTATGGCTACACCTTC
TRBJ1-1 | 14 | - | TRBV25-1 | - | CASSERRAGTEAFF | TGTGCCAGCAGTGAAAGGCGGGCGGGCACTGAAGCTTTCTTT
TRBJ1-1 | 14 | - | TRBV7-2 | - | CASSFDRLGTEAFF | TGTGCCAGCAGCTTCGACAGGCTGGGGACTGAAGCTTTCTTT
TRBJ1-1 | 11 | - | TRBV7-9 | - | CASSFNRELFF | TGTGCCAGCAGTTTTAACAGGGAGTTATTCTTT
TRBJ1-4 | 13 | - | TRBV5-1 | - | CASAAGHEEKLFF | TGCGCCAGCGCGGCCGGCCATGAAGAAAAACTGTTTTTT
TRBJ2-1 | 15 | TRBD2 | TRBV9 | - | CASSVARGGANEQFF | TGTGCCAGCAGCGTAGCGCGCGGGGGGGCGAATGAGCAGTTCTTC
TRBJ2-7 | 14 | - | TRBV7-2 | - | CASSLASGAYEQYF | TGTGCCAGCAGCTTAGCCTCAGGGGCCTACGAGCAGTACTTC
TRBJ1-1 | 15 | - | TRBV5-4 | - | CASSPNTYLNTEAFF | TGTGCCAGCAGCCCAAACACATATTTGAACACTGAAGCTTTCTTT
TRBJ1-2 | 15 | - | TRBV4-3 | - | CASSESTRRNYGYTF | TGCGCCAGCAGCGAATCGACACGACGGAACTATGGCTACACCTTC
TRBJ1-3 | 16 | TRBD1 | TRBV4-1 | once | CASSQGTGGSGNTIYF | TGCGCCAGCAGCCAAGGGACAGGGGGCTCCGGAAACACCATATATTTT
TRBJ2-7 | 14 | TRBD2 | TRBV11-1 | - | CASSWGGNSYEQYF | TGTGCCAGCAGCTGGGGGGGAAACTCCTACGAGCAGTACTTC
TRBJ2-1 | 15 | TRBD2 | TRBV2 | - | CASSVIGGAYNEQFF | TGTGCCAGCAGTGTAATCGGGGGGGCCTACAATGAGCAGTTCTTC
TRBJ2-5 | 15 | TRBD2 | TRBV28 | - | CASNPLAGGRETQYF | TGTGCCAGCAACCCACTAGCGGGGGGCCGAGAGACCCAGTACTTC
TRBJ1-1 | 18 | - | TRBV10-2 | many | CASSDRRLQKQVNTEAFF | TGCGCCAGCAGTGATAGACGACTCCAGAAACAGGTGAACACTGAAGCTTTCTTT
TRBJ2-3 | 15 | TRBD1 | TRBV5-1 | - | CASSFDRASTDTQYF | TGCGCCAGCAGCTTCGACAGGGCTAGTACAGATACGCAGTATTTT
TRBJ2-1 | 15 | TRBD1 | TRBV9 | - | CASSAHPGGKNEQFF | TGTGCCAGCAGCGCCCATCCAGGGGGCAAAAATGAGCAGTTCTTC
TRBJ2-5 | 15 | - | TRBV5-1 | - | CASSLVAFGQETQYF | TGCGCCAGCAGCTTGGTAGCGTTTGGCCAAGAGACCCAGTACTTC
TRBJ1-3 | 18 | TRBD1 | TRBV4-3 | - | CASSQDPTTGAYGNTIYF | TGCGCCAGCAGCCAAGATCCAACGACAGGGGCTTATGGAAACACCATATATTTT
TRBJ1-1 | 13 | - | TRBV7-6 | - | CASSYQGDTEAFF | TGTGCCAGCAGTTACCAGGGTGATACTGAAGCTTTCTTT
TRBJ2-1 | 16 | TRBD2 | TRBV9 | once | CASSVIAGGPRDEQFF | TGTGCCAGCAGCGTTATAGCGGGAGGGCCAAGGGATGAGCAGTTCTTC
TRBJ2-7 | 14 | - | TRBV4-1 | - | CASSQDYGGYEQYF | TGCGCCAGCAGCCAAGATTACGGGGGCTACGAGCAGTACTTC
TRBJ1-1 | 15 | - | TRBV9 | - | CASSVKRGWPSEAFF | TGTGCCAGCAGCGTAAAGCGGGGGTGGCCATCTGAAGCTTTCTTT
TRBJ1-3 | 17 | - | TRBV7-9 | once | CASSSTRTGISGNTIYF | TGTGCCAGCAGCTCCACCCGAACAGGGATCTCTGGAAACACCATATATTTT
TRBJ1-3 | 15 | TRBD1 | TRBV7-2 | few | CASSFTGGSGNTIYF | TGTGCCAGCAGCTTCACAGGGGGCTCCGGAAACACCATATATTTT
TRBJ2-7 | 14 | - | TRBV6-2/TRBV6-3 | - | CASSYSAGRYEQYF | TGTGCCAGCAGTTACTCAGCAGGCCGCTACGAGCAGTACTTC
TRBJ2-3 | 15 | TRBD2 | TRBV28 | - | CASSFIAGGPDTQYF | TGTGCCAGCAGTTTTATAGCGGGGGGCCCCGATACGCAGTATTTT
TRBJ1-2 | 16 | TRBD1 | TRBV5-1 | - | CASSFMMGTGFDGYTF | TGCGCCAGCAGCTTTATGATGGGGACAGGGTTTGATGGCTACACCTTC
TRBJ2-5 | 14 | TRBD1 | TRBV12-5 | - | CASAQTGAGETQYF | TGTGCTAGTGCCCAGACAGGGGCTGGAGAGACCCAGTACTTC
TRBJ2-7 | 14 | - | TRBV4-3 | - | CASSQTGGPYEQYF | TGCGCCAGCAGCCAAACTGGCGGCCCGTACGAGCAGTACTTC
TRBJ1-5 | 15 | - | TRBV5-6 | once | CASSYKPRGDQPQHF | TGTGCCAGCAGCTACAAGCCCAGGGGAGATCAGCCCCAGCATTTT
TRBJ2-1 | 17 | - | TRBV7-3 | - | CASSLSGAASSYNEQFF | TGTGCCAGCAGCCTTTCAGGGGCAGCTAGCTCCTACAATGAGCAGTTCTTC
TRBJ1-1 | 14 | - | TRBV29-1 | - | CSVEDLFVGAEAFF | TGCAGCGTTGAAGATCTTTTTGTCGGAGCTGAAGCTTTCTTT
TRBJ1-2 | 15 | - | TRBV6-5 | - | CASAGGRTSDYGYTF | TGTGCCAGCGCCGGCGGCAGGACTTCGGACTATGGCTACACCTTC
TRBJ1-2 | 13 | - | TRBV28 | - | CASSSGFSYGYTF | TGTGCCAGCAGCTCAGGGTTTAGCTATGGCTACACCTTC
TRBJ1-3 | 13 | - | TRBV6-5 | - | CASRGLTGNTIYF | TGTGCCAGCAGAGGACTCACTGGAAACACCATATATTTT
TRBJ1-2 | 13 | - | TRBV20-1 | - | CSASTGRLRGYTF | TGCAGTGCTAGTACAGGGCGTCTTCGAGGCTACACCTTC